A single sample gave rise to the 22 T cell receptor beta chains below, sequenced in a study of PD-1 blockade in mismatch repair-deficient tumors. Repertoires were generated with immunoSEQ multiplex PCR, while TCRdb's copy carries only in-frame clones and drops some. The sample comprises some 130,000 clones, 85% to 90% of which are singletons, and 12% rests with the top ten. The material sequenced was peripheral blood, taken approximately 73 weeks after starting pembrolizumab. These receptors all stem from an adult with mismatch repair-deficient cancer.

V usage is TRBV7-9 and J usage is TRBJ1-2, with 9 nucleotides matching TRBD1. Unmatched junction bases numbered 8, after V lost 1 base and J lost 2 bases. CDR1 and CDR2 (germline): SEHNR, FQNEAQ (reference sequence). The CDR3 loop spans 17 amino acids. This chain's CDR3 is CASSLVGQGELNYGYTF. As DNA, the CDR3 is TGTGCCAGCAGCTTAGTGGGACAGGGCGAATTGAACTATGGCTACACCTTC.

The V and J genes are TRBV27 and TRBJ1-4; 7 positions match TRBD1. The germline gives CDR1 MNHEY, CDR2 SMNVEV (reference sequence). Trimming took 7 bases from V and 8 from J; bases not matched to a gene: 19. There are 17 residues in the CDR3. CDR3 nucleotides: TGTGCCAGCACCTACCGACAGGGTCCCCTCCGAGGGGAAAAACTGTTTTTT. Amino acid sequence: CASTYRQGPLRGEKLFF.

The V gene is TRBV5-6, the J gene TRBJ2-5; D is possibly TRBD1 (5 bases). The germline V gene encodes CDR1 SGHDT and CDR2 YYEEEE. CDR3 length: 14 amino acids. Deletions cut 3 bases from V and 4 bases from J, with 13 bases between. CDR3 in DNA: TGTGCCAGCAGCTCGAACAGGTACCGAGAGACCCAGTACTTC. It codes for CASSSNRYRETQYF.

The chain couples TRBV28 to TRBJ2-3; 7 bases line up with TRBD1. J was trimmed by 3 bases and V by 4 bases; bases with no gene match: 13. The CDR3 is 17 amino acids. From germline, CDR1 is MDHEN and CDR2 SYDVKM. Here the CDR3 reads CASSSHPHRGRTDTQYF. DNA for the CDR3: TGTGCCAGCAGTTCCCACCCTCACAGGGGTAGGACAGATACGCAGTATTTT.

The gene calls are TRBV10-3 and TRBJ2-6; tentatively, D is TRBD1 (6 bases). Germline CDR1 is ENHRY and CDR2 is SYGVKD. V was clipped by 3 bases and J by 0 bases, with 15 bases between them. CDR3 length: 18 amino acids. The CDR3 is CAISETPGHYSGANVLTF. The CDR3 nucleotides are TGTGCCATCAGTGAAACGCCGGGACATTACTCTGGGGCCAACGTCCTGACTTTC.

The J gene is TRBJ1-2, the V gene TRBV6-5; D ambiguous. CDR3 length: 14 residues. With 6 bases removed from V and 2 bases from J, the gap between germline ends came to 13 bases. CDR1 is MNHEY, CDR2 SVGAGI, per germline. CDR3 coding DNA: TGTGCCAGCAGATCCCGCGGAGGGAACTATGGCTACACCTTC. Its translation is CASRSRGGNYGYTF.

This chain uses TRBV11-2 with TRBJ2-1; 9 bases line up with TRBD2. With V trimmed by 1 base and J by 9 bases, 4 bases remained unmatched. The germline CDR1 and CDR2 sequences are SGHAT and FQNNGV. This CDR3 has 14 amino acids. Here the CDR3 reads CASSLGGLAREQFF. CDR3 bases: TGTGCCAGCAGCTTAGGGGGACTAGCCCGTGAGCAGTTCTTC.

The V and J genes are TRBV19 and TRBJ2-5, with D perhaps matching TRBD1 (6 bases). CDR3 length equals 13 residues. V was shortened by 10 bases and J by 5 bases, with 17 bases between the two germline ends. Per the germline V gene, CDR1 is LNHDA and CDR2 is SQIVND (reference sequence). The CDR3 DNA reads as TGTGCCACCACGGACACGAGGGGGGAGACCCAGTACTTC. Protein product: CATTDTRGETQYF.

The CDR3 spells CSAEGVSGSYEQYF. As DNA, the CDR3 is TGCAGCGCCGAAGGGGTTTCCGGCTCCTACGAGCAGTACTTC. The chain couples TRBV29-1 to TRBJ2-7, with a tentative D call TRBD1 (5 bases). The germline V gene encodes CDR1 SQVTM and CDR2 ANQGSEA. With 7 bases removed from V and 0 bases from J, the gap between germline ends came to 16 bases. CDR3 length equals 14 residues.

The CDR3 loop reads CASSPRASSYNEQFF. The CDR3 nucleotides read TGTGCCAGCAGCCCGCGGGCTAGCTCCTACAATGAGCAGTTCTTC. V is TRBV7-8 and J is TRBJ2-1, with D maybe TRBD2 (5 bases). The V gene lost 5 bases and the J gene lost 0 bases, with 11 bases spanning the gap. The CDR3 totals 15 residues. Germline CDR1 and CDR2: SGHVS and FQNEAQ.

J is TRBJ2-3 and V is TRBV5-3; 8 bases are a match to TRBD2. TRBV5-3 is an open reading frame whose function is uncertain. The V segment lost 4 bases and the J segment 4 bases; nucleotides outside the gene matches: 8. The CDR3 is made up of 15 amino acids. CDR3 in DNA: TGTGCCAGAAGCCCGGGACTAGTGGGGGCAGATACGCAGTATTTT. The encoded protein is CARSPGLVGADTQYF.

CDR3 residues: CASSGGTGRGVTETQYF. The DNA for the CDR3 is TGCGCCAGCAGTGGGGGCACGGGAAGGGGAGTGACTGAGACCCAGTACTTC. The chain recombines TRBV10-2 with TRBJ2-5, with D tentatively TRBD1 or TRBD2 (5 bases each). Trimming pared 4 bases from V and 5 bases from J, leaving 23 bases between. From germline, CDR1 is WSHSY and CDR2 SAAADI. The CDR3 is made up of 17 amino acids.

The rearrangement uses TRBV4-1 and TRBJ1-5, with 8 bases fitting TRBD1. With V trimmed by 3 bases and J by 0 bases, 19 bases remained unmatched. This CDR3 has 21 amino acids. Germline V gives CDR1 MGHRA, CDR2 YSYEKL. In DNA form, the CDR3 reads TGCGCCAGCAGCCAGAAGATTGCCGTGGACAGGGAAGGGGATAGCAATCAGCCCCAGCATTTT. Protein product: CASSQKIAVDREGDSNQPQHF.

The chain joins TRBV29-1 to TRBJ2-3; 11 bases line up with TRBD2. Germline CDR1 and CDR2: SQVTM and ANQGSEA. This CDR3 is built from 16 residues. J gave up 2 bases and V 4 bases, and 8 bases lay outside the gene matches. The CDR3 DNA follows: TGCAGCGTTGGGACTAGCGGGCCTCAAGTCACAGATACGCAGTATTTT. Protein: CSVGTSGPQVTDTQYF.

This clone has only a few counts. This chain connects TRBV2 to TRBJ1-5; D not certain. Trimming removed 7 bases from V and 2 bases from J, with 15 bases in between. This CDR3 spans 15 amino acids. Per the germline V gene, CDR1 is SNHLY and CDR2 is FYNNEI. The DNA of the CDR3 is TGTGCCAGCATGCAGGCCGCCGGTGGCAATCAGCCCCAGCATTTT. This codes for CASMQAAGGNQPQHF.

This chain links TRBV19 with TRBJ2-1; D is undetermined. V gave up 0 bases and J gave up 8 bases, with 11 bases separating them. This CDR3 is built from 14 residues. Looked up from germline, CDR1 is LNHDA and CDR2 is SQIVND (reference sequence). This CDR3 is CASSIDASIYEQFF. In nucleotides, the CDR3 is TGTGCCAGTAGTATAGATGCGAGTATCTATGAGCAGTTCTTC.

The chain uses TRBV5-4 and TRBJ1-2; D is unresolved. The CDR3 has 16 residues. Germline V gene data show CDR1 as SGHNT and CDR2 as YYREEE (reference sequence). Between the trimmed V and J ends, which lost 0 bases and 2 bases, there was a span of 14 bases. The CDR3 nucleotides are TGTGCCAGCAGCTTGGGAGGAGGAGGCGCAAACTATGGCTACACCTTC. Translating gives CASSLGGGGANYGYTF.

This chain uses TRBV27 with TRBJ2-7, with 10 positions matching TRBD2. The CDR3 extends over 15 amino acids. Germline CDR1 MNHEY, CDR2 SMNVEV (reference sequence). V shed 1 base, J shed 5 bases, and the junction held 5 bases outside the gene matches. The CDR3 loop reads CASSLLSGRADEQYF. In DNA, the CDR3 is TGTGCCAGCAGTTTATTAAGCGGGAGGGCCGACGAGCAGTACTTC.

The CDR3 spells CASSEIGTSSSYEQYF. CDR3 nucleotide sequence: TGCGCCAGCAGCGAGATTGGGACTAGTAGCTCCTACGAGCAGTACTTC. The chain is built from TRBV5-1 and TRBJ2-7; 8 nucleotides match TRBD2. The CDR3 has 16 amino acids. The J segment lost 0 bases and the V segment lost 4 bases, leaving 9 bases of the junction unmatched. Germline assignment: CDR1 SGHRS and CDR2 YFSETQ.

The rearrangement joins TRBV29-1 to TRBJ1-5, with a weak D call TRBD1 (6 bases). V was clipped by 4 bases and J by 4 bases, with 11 bases between them. This CDR3 is built from 13 residues. The germline CDR1 and CDR2 sequences are SQVTM and ANQGSEA. CDR3 nucleotide sequence: TGCAGCGTTGCCCGGACAGTAAATCAGCCCCAGCATTTT. Protein sequence: CSVARTVNQPQHF.

The chain employs TRBV29-1 and TRBJ1-4, with a weak D call TRBD1 (5 bases). Germline-derived CDR1 and CDR2 are SQVTM and ANQGSEA. The CDR3 totals 13 residues. Trimming took off 5 bases at V and 7 bases at J, with 14 bases between the two ends. The CDR3 is CSVNGREGEKLFF. In DNA, the CDR3 is TGCAGCGTTAACGGCAGGGAAGGTGAAAAACTGTTTTTT.

The chain's CDR3 is CASSRQLSSGNTIYF. Written as DNA, the CDR3 is TGCGCCAGCAGCCGACAGCTCTCCTCTGGAAACACCATATATTTT. This chain connects TRBV10-2 to TRBJ1-3; tentatively, D is TRBD1 (5 bases). Germline V CDR1 and CDR2: WSHSY, SAAADI. This CDR3 contains 15 residues. Trimming stripped 6 bases from V and 0 bases from J, with 12 bases between.